Listed here are 9 T cell receptor delta chains from one sample, sequenced in a study of gamma-delta chains in newborns, infants, children (dated by TCRdb to about 2019). Sequencing instrument: Illumina MiSeq. TCRdb reanalyzed the public reads with the CATT caller, and identical DNA sequences were merged afterwards. The table for this sample lists about 5,400 delta-chain clones; around 18% of them were counted only once. The biggest ten clones account for about 5% of the sample. The sample comprised blood. These receptors were obtained from a child who was a newborn, infant or young child, either healthy, febrile or measles-vaccinated (not recorded which).

The V gene is TRDV2, the J gene TRDJ3; 9 bases map to TRDD3. This CDR3 has 22 residues. From germline, CDR1 is GEAIGNYY and CDR2 EKD. V was pared by 3 bases and J by 0 bases, with 17 bases of the junction left unmatched. The CDR3 bases are TGTGCCTGTGACCTCGCCTTGGGTACTGGGGGACACTCCTCCTGGGACACCCGACAGATGTTTTTC. This encodes CACDLALGTGGHSSWDTRQMFF.

This clone is labeled medium-sized. Within the sample, other DNA sequences also encode this same CDR3. The chain recombines TRDV2 with TRDJ1; 10 bases are a match to TRDD3. This CDR3 region has 20 residues. In germline, CDR1 is GEAIGNYY, CDR2 EKD. J was trimmed by 0 bases and V by 4 bases; bases with no gene match: 19. CDR3 sequence reads: CACDPVPLLKTGGYTDKLIF. CDR3 DNA sequence: TGTGCCTGTGATCCCGTACCCCTACTAAAAACTGGGGGATACACCGATAAACTCATCTTT.

This clone appeared a few times. This may stem from a read error, because a much larger clone lies one nucleotide away. The J gene is TRDJ3, the V gene TRDV2; TRDD3 aligns across 11 bases. The CDR3 has 19 amino acids. CDR1 and CDR2 (germline): GEAIGNYY, EKD. The CDR3 loop reads CACGTVGDTGSWDTRQMFF. The CDR3 region has the DNA TGTGCCTGTGGCACCGTGGGGGATACGGGGTCCTGGGACACCCGACAGATGTTTTTC.

This clone is medium-sized by share. V gene TRDV2 combines with J gene TRDJ3, with TRDD3 identical over 8 bases. The CDR3 sequence is 19 residues long. The J segment lost 2 bases and the V segment lost 0 bases, leaving 8 bases of the junction unmatched. From germline, CDR1 is GEAIGNYY and CDR2 EKD. The CDR3 loop reads CACDTWDTNGPWDTRQMFF. CDR3 DNA: TGTGCCTGTGACACCTGGGATACGAACGGCCCCTGGGACACCCGACAGATGTTTTTC.

This clone was counted between two and nine times. The TCRdb protein, from a much larger clone, departs from this DNA's translation at residue 7, likely by read error; the protein shown derives from the DNA. The rearrangement links TRDV2 to TRDJ1; D gene unclear. CDR1 is GEAIGNYY and CDR2 is EKD in the germline V gene. The CDR3 length is 16 residues. The germline V and J ends were trimmed by 4 bases and 0 bases, with 17 bases remaining between them. DNA for the CDR3: TGTGCCTGTGATTCGTTACCGGGTGACCACACCGATAAACTCATCTTT. It translates to CACDSLPGDHTDKLIF.

This clone was detected only a few times. Germline and junction disagree at one end, which may indicate a read error. Other DNA sequences in this specimen translate into the identical CDR3. J is TRDJ1 and V is TRDV2, with a tentative D call TRDD3 (6 bases). Per the germline V gene, CDR1 is GEAIGNYY and CDR2 is EKD. This CDR3 region has 15 residues. The CDR3 DNA follows: TGTGCCTGCGACACCGTGGGGGGCGACACCGATAAACTCATCTTT. It yields the protein CACDTVGGDTDKLIF.

The chain employs TRAV29/DV5 and TRDJ1; tentative D call: TRDD2 (7 bases). Per the germline V gene, CDR1 is NSMFDY and CDR2 is ISSIKDK. The CDR3 contains 18 residues. The V gene lost 0 bases and the J gene lost 9 bases, with 30 bases spanning the gap. Here the CDR3 DNA reads TGTGCAGCAAGCGCGGTCTTCCTAATAGGTGGGGGGTCCGACGAACTCATCTTT. This encodes CAASAVFLIGGGSDELIF.

Note on this clone: Possible read error: a much larger clone is one base away. There is no V gene call, and the J gene is TRDJ3; the table's D call, TRDD3, has no DNA check behind it. This CDR3 is 21 amino acids long. The DNA of the CDR3 is TGTGCCTGTGACTCGGCCTCGGGGGATACGAGGAGCTCCTGGGACACCCGCCAGATGTTTTTC. Translating it yields CACDSASGDTRSSWDTRQMFF.

Notes on this clone: A much larger clone is a single base away; this may be a read error. This chain connects TRDV2 to TRDJ3; 13 nucleotides line up with TRDD3. TCRdb lists no J gene, so it was determined here by aligning the DNA to germline. Germline V lookup: CDR1 GEAIGNYY, CDR2 EKD. The CDR3 spans 20 residues. The CDR3 region is CACDATGGYASSWDTRKMFF. As DNA, the CDR3 is TGTGCCTGTGACGCTACTGGGGGATACGCGAGCTCCTGGGACACCCGAAAGATGTTTTTC.